A selection of T cell receptor beta chains follows, all from one sample in a study of cytomegalovirus exposure and HLA in healthy donors. TCRdb keeps only in-frame clones here, not all; method: immunoSEQ multiplex PCR. The data show some 160,000 clones, 65% to 80% seen once. The sequencing sample was made of PBMCs. The origin of the receptors is a woman aged 30 to 39 in good health and CMV-seronegative. CDR3s include the opening cysteine and the closing phenylalanine or tryptophan. Fields, in order: clone size, V gene, D gene, J gene, CDR3 protein, CDR3 DNA. D genes are given only for firm matches. A clone size is listed for some rows: how often the clone was seen (once, few, many), or a class if it is expanded.

once	TRBV9	TRBD1	TRBJ2-2	CASTPPGGPGELFF	TGTGCCAGCACCCCCCCAGGGGGCCCCGGGGAGCTGTTTTTT
.	TRBV9	TRBD2	TRBJ2-1	CASSVGLAEYNEQFF	TGTGCCAGCAGCGTAGGACTAGCAGAATACAATGAGCAGTTCTTC
once	TRBV6-5	TRBD2	TRBJ2-7	CAGGDGLNYEQYF	TGTGCCGGGGGGGACGGTTTAAACTACGAGCAGTACTTC
.	TRBV6-1	TRBD2	TRBJ2-5	CASSEAGGGETQYF	TGTGCCAGCAGCGAAGCGGGAGGAGGGGAGACCCAGTACTTC
.	TRBV4-3	TRBD1	TRBJ1-1	CASSQGPGGGEAFF	TGCGCCAGCAGCCAAGGCCCAGGGGGAGGTGAAGCTTTCTTT
.	TRBV27	TRBD2	TRBJ2-1	CASRSTSGRGSSYNEQFF	TGTGCCAGCAGGTCGACTAGCGGGAGAGGGAGCTCCTACAATGAGCAGTTCTTC
.	TRBV7-3	.	TRBJ2-3	CASSKGLTTDTQYF	TGTGCCAGCAGCAAGGGACTCACCACAGATACGCAGTATTTT
.	TRBV7-6	.	TRBJ1-1	CASSLVKGLNTEAFF	TGTGCCAGCAGCTTAGTCAAGGGGTTGAACACTGAAGCTTTCTTT
.	TRBV4-3	TRBD2	TRBJ2-1	CASSQAFVVAGANEQFF	TGCGCCAGCAGCCAAGCGTTTGTGGTAGCGGGAGCGAATGAGCAGTTCTTC
.	TRBV19	TRBD1	TRBJ1-1	CASRSGGTEAFF	TGTGCCAGTAGATCAGGGGGCACTGAAGCTTTCTTT
few	TRBV4-1	.	TRBJ2-7	CASSQEGALGAYEQYF	TGCGCCAGCAGCCAAGAGGGGGCCCTGGGAGCATACGAGCAGTACTTC
.	TRBV7-9	TRBD1	TRBJ1-5	CSSSSGTGGSYSNQPQHF	TGTTCCAGCAGCTCCGGGACAGGGGGTTCTTATAGCAATCAGCCCCAGCATTTT
few	TRBV7-9	TRBD2	TRBJ2-5	CSSSETSGREETQYF	TGTTCCAGCAGCGAGACTAGCGGGAGGGAAGAGACCCAGTACTTC
once	TRBV18	.	TRBJ1-5	CASSDSYSNQPQHF	TGTGCCAGCTCAGACAGTTATAGCAATCAGCCCCAGCATTTT
few	TRBV7-9	.	TRBJ1-2	CASSYGGAGGYTF	TGTGCCAGCAGCTACGGAGGGGCGGGTGGCTACACCTTC
few	TRBV4-1	.	TRBJ2-1	CASSPIERAAYNEQFF	TGCGCCAGCAGCCCCATCGAGAGAGCGGCCTACAATGAGCAGTTCTTC
few	TRBV5-4	TRBD2	TRBJ2-5	CASSAQRGAQETQYF	TGTGCCAGCAGCGCGCAGCGGGGGGCCCAAGAGACCCAGTACTTC
.	TRBV11-2	.	TRBJ2-3	CASSLRDSRSTDTQYF	TGTGCCAGCAGCCTAAGGGACTCCCGTAGCACAGATACGCAGTATTTT
.	TRBV12-5	TRBD1	TRBJ2-7	CASGTGQRSSYEQYF	TGTGCTAGTGGTACGGGACAGAGGAGCTCCTACGAGCAGTACTTC
.	TRBV29-1	TRBD1	TRBJ2-7	CSGVDRGQQYF	TGCAGCGGCGTTGACAGGGGGCAACAGTACTTC
.	TRBV5-4	TRBD1	TRBJ1-2	CASSSTGAYGYTF	TGTGCCAGCAGCAGTACAGGGGCCTATGGCTACACCTTC
.	TRBV7-9	TRBD1	TRBJ2-2	CASSFRTGGITGELFF	TGTGCCAGCAGCTTCCGGACAGGGGGCATAACCGGGGAGCTGTTTTTT
.	TRBV29-1	TRBD2	TRBJ2-1	CSVVPSGVYNEQFF	TGCAGCGTTGTCCCTAGCGGAGTTTACAATGAGCAGTTCTTC
.	TRBV6-5	TRBD1	TRBJ1-1	CASQNRDRGNTEAFF	TGTGCCAGTCAAAACCGGGACAGGGGGAACACTGAAGCTTTCTTT
few	TRBV2	.	TRBJ1-2	CASSDRQNYGYTF	TGTGCCAGCAGTGACAGACAGAACTATGGCTACACCTTC
.	TRBV7-9	.	TRBJ2-1	CASSLIQGTYNEQFF	TGTGCCAGCAGCTTAATACAGGGTACCTACAATGAGCAGTTCTTC
.	TRBV14	.	TRBJ2-7	CASSQRRGTRHSYEQYF	TGTGCCAGCAGCCAAAGAAGAGGGACACGCCACTCCTACGAGCAGTACTTC
.	TRBV6-1	.	TRBJ2-5	CASSYIETQYF	TGTGCCAGCAGTTATATTGAGACCCAGTACTTC
.	TRBV5-4	TRBD2	TRBJ2-3	CASSYSSGVGYTQYF	TGTGCCAGCAGCTATTCTAGCGGAGTGGGTTATACGCAGTATTTT
.	TRBV7-8	TRBD2	TRBJ2-1	CASSPPFRLAGPYNEQFF	TGTGCCAGCAGCCCGCCGTTCCGGCTAGCGGGGCCCTACAATGAGCAGTTCTTC
few	TRBV28	.	TRBJ2-1	CASSSQGQGSNEQFF	TGTGCCAGCAGTTCTCAGGGGCAGGGTAGTAATGAGCAGTTCTTC
few	TRBV19	TRBD2	TRBJ2-7	CASSIASGRFYEQYF	TGTGCCAGTAGTATCGCTAGCGGGAGATTCTACGAGCAGTACTTC
.	TRBV19	TRBD2	TRBJ2-2	CASSMDRDYSRSGELFF	TGTGCCAGTAGTATGGACCGGGACTATAGTCGATCCGGGGAGCTGTTTTTT
.	TRBV7-2	.	TRBJ1-1	CASSGRQANTEAFF	TGTGCCAGCAGCGGCCGACAGGCAAACACTGAAGCTTTCTTT
.	TRBV5-6	.	TRBJ2-4	CASSPTLGGIQYF	TGTGCCAGCAGCCCCACCCTTGGGGGGATTCAGTACTTC
.	TRBV7-9	.	TRBJ2-5	CASSLVVQETQYF	TGTGCCAGCAGCTTAGTAGTCCAAGAGACCCAGTACTTC
.	TRBV5-1	.	TRBJ1-1	CASSGGQMNTEAFF	TGCGCCAGCAGCGGCGGACAGATGAACACTGAAGCTTTCTTT
.	TRBV11-2	TRBD1	TRBJ1-2	CASSQGTEPSYGYTF	TGTGCCAGCAGCCAAGGGACAGAACCCTCCTATGGCTACACCTTC
.	TRBV9	.	TRBJ1-6	CASSVGVWSSYNSPLHF	TGTGCCAGCAGCGTAGGCGTATGGAGCTCCTATAATTCACCCCTCCACTTT
.	TRBV28	TRBD2	TRBJ2-3	CASSSPSGRLDTQYF	TGTGCCAGCAGTTCTCCTAGCGGGAGACTGGATACGCAGTATTTT
.	TRBV13	.	TRBJ2-3	CASSLGLKRGDTQYF	TGTGCCAGCAGCTTAGGCCTAAAACGGGGGGATACGCAGTATTTT
.	TRBV30	.	TRBJ2-7	CAWSQGNEQYF	TGTGCCTGGTCCCAGGGTAACGAGCAGTACTTC
.	TRBV29-1	.	TRBJ1-5	CSVIISGTHSNQPQHF	TGCAGCGTGATTATTTCAGGAACACATAGCAATCAGCCCCAGCATTTT
.	TRBV5-4	.	TRBJ2-2	CASSYFLAASNTGELFF	TGTGCCAGCAGCTATTTTCTTGCGGCTTCGAACACCGGGGAGCTGTTTTTT
.	TRBV5-1	.	TRBJ1-1	CASSLEPGGRLPNTEAFF	TGCGCCAGCAGCTTGGAACCGGGGGGACGTTTACCGAACACTGAAGCTTTCTTT